This T cell receptor (beta chain) was obtained from a study of T cell repertoires in cytomegalovirus infection. Study in general: Both recently identified HLA-C-restricted and well-studied HLA-B-restricted CMV epitopes were used in the study. Through public TCR beta signatures, both CMV infection and matching HLA type were indicated.

V shed 4 bases, J shed 8 bases, and the junction held 9 bases outside the gene matches. The CDR3 spans 15 residues. In germline, CDR1 is SGHAT, CDR2 FQNNGV. A remark on this clonotype: Its target is unknown.

TCRdb used MiXCR to reprocess the reads, holding one entry per CDR3 protein. The sample has 830,000 or so distinct CDR3 sequences; about 30% are singletons. Findings and limits, study-wide: The study identified carriers of CMV plus the relevant HLA from cumulative public TCR beta family frequency. HLA-C-restricted CMV clonotypes gave the most frequent clonotype in two of eight donors.

The starting material was cultured CD8+ T cells from PBMCs, obtained from culture after CMV antigen stimulation. This chain uses TRBV11-2 with TRBJ1-2; 11 bases map to TRBD1. This clonotype originated in a human donor in good health (CMV status not recorded). Some clones in this sample may be carry-over from other donors' samples. Here the CDR3 DNA reads TGTGCCAGCAGCTCGCCGGGACAGGGGGTAGAGGGCTACACCTTC. It codes for CASSSPGQGVEGYTF.